This T cell receptor beta chain derives from a study of neurological immune-mediated disorders. This clonotype appeared many times. As yet, its antigen is unknown. The T cells used for sorted libraries numbered 1 million, either CD4+ or CD8+. Study results and caveats: Because no CDR3 amino acid sequences were shared across subjects by expanded clones, private repertoires were suggested in all groups.

A 10-nucleotide random UMI tagged transcripts in template-switch 5'RACE cDNA synthesis. Every sequencing run generated over 160 million TCR-beta sequences from 15-18 subjects. In TCRdb, the 5' RACE reads were re-called with MiXCR into one record per CDR3 protein. Of some 4,500 distinct CDR3 sequences listed, 23% are singletons. The TCR comes from a woman between 55 and 75 years old with HTLV-1-associated myelopathy (HAM/TSP). The sample taken for sequencing was CD8+ T cells from blood.

The CDR3 here is CASRSGPLGANVLTF. The CDR3 coding sequence is TGCGCCAGCAGATCAGGGCCTCTTGGGGCCAACGTCCTGACTTTC. The rearrangement uses TRBV4-1 and TRBJ2-6; a weak D match, TRBD1 (5 bases). V lost 6 bases to trimming and J lost 3 bases, with 12 bases between them. The CDR3 length is 15 residues. CDR1 and CDR2 from the germline V gene are MGHRA and YSYEKL.